Below are 22 T cell receptor beta chains sequenced from a single sample in a study of blood T cell repertoires in COVID-19 (dated by TCRdb to 2020 to 2021). To prepare the library, the immunoSEQ multiplex PCR assay was applied. TCRdb took this table from immuneACCESS and kept in-frame rearrangements with V and J called. Such tables lack part of the clones; where checked against another copy, unresolved V genes explain under half of the gap, and the rest is unexplained. For this sample the table gives 250,000 to 300,000 clones, of which 70% to 90% were detected only once. The ten largest clones represent 1.5% to 2% of the sample. Sequenced sample: PBMCs or T cells enriched from blood (not recorded which). All receptors come from a woman aged 50 to 60 who had recovered from COVID-19.

The V call is TRBV6-2 or TRBV6-3, the J call TRBJ2-1; 11 nucleotides match TRBD2. The CDR3 covers 16 residues. The V gene's germline CDR1 is MNHEY and CDR2 SVGEGT. Trimming at V came to 5 bases and at J to 7 bases, leaving 10 bases not matched to a gene. The CDR3 region is CASSDYRLAGSNEQFF. In DNA, the CDR3 is TGTGCCAGCAGTGACTATCGACTAGCGGGATCGAATGAGCAGTTCTTC.

The V and J genes are TRBV3-1 (or the pseudogene TRBV3-2) and TRBJ1-4; TRBD1 agrees at 7 bases. The CDR3 sequence is 13 residues long. The junction had 6 bases not matched to a gene; V was cut back by 6 bases and J by 8 bases. Germline V gene data show CDR1 as LGHDT and CDR2 as YNNKEL (reference sequence). The DNA for the CDR3 is TGTGCCAGCAGTATCAGGGGGTTCGAAAAACTGTTTTTT. Its translation: CASSIRGFEKLFF.

This clone was seen once. This chain connects TRBV9 to TRBJ2-2, with 12 bases aligning to TRBD2. The CDR3 spans 19 residues. The J segment lost 5 bases and the V segment lost 4 bases, leaving 15 bases of the junction unmatched. Germline assignment: CDR1 SGDLS and CDR2 YYNGEE. CDR3 sequence: CASSSRLAGVGGYTGELFF. CDR3 sequence (DNA): TGTGCCAGCAGCTCCCGACTAGCGGGAGTCGGGGGGTATACCGGGGAGCTGTTTTTT.

The rearrangement links TRBV18 to TRBJ2-7, with 11 nucleotides matching TRBD2. The CDR3 spans 15 residues. Germline values: CDR1 KGHSH, CDR2 LQKENI. Trimming took 3 bases from V and 4 from J; bases not matched to a gene: 5. CDR3 DNA: TGTGCCAGCTCACCCGGACTAGCGGGCAATTACGAGCAGTACTTC. The encoded protein is CASSPGLAGNYEQYF.

V usage is TRBV5-1 and J usage is TRBJ1-2, with TRBD1 matching 10 bases. The V gene end was trimmed by 4 bases and the J gene end by 5 bases; junction bases not matched to a gene: 11. The V gene's germline CDR1 is SGHRS and CDR2 YFSETQ. This CDR3 has 16 residues. The CDR3 loop reads CASSADPGTGVYGYTF. The DNA of the CDR3 is TGCGCCAGCAGCGCCGACCCCGGGACAGGGGTGTATGGCTACACCTTC.

The J gene is TRBJ1-5, the V gene TRBV5-6, with unresolved D. This CDR3 has 12 residues. CDR1 is SGHDT, CDR2 YYEEEE, per germline. V was trimmed by 4 bases and J by 11 bases, leaving 13 bases between them. The CDR3 DNA follows: TGTGCCAGCAGCCGGGGTCCCGAGTCCCAGCATTTT. It encodes CASSRGPESQHF.

This chain joins TRBV2 and TRBJ2-7; 14 bases match TRBD2. With V trimmed by 3 bases and J by 4 bases, 14 bases remained unmatched. Germline V gives CDR1 SNHLY, CDR2 FYNNEI. The CDR3 is made up of 19 amino acids. The CDR3 sequence: CASSDLGLAGERGVYEQYF. As DNA, the CDR3 is TGTGCCAGCAGTGACTTGGGACTAGCGGGAGAGCGAGGGGTTTACGAGCAGTACTTC.

The V call is TRBV29-1, the J call TRBJ1-3; weak D call: TRBD1 (6 bases). Trimming left V 1 base short and J 8 bases short, with 12 bases between. Germline V CDR1 and CDR2: SQVTM, ANQGSEA. The CDR3 sequence is 13 residues long. CDR3: CSVEGDKRDTIYF. DNA for the CDR3: TGCAGCGTTGAAGGGGACAAACGGGACACCATATATTTT.

This clone was observed once. This CDR3 reads CASSQRFLSTGLENEQFF. In nucleotides, the CDR3 is TGTGCCAGCAGCCAAAGATTTTTGTCAACAGGGCTAGAAAATGAGCAGTTCTTC. The chain links TRBV3-1 (or the pseudogene TRBV3-2) to TRBJ2-1, with D tentatively TRBD1 (6 bases). Germline lookup yields CDR1 LGHDT and CDR2 YNNKEL (reference sequence). Trimming removed 2 bases at V and 7 bases at J, with 24 bases between. This CDR3 has 18 amino acids.

This clone was seen only a few times. The chain couples TRBV15 to TRBJ1-4; no definite D call. Trimming stripped 0 bases from V and 5 bases from J, with 13 bases between. CDR3 length: 16 residues. Looked up from germline, CDR1 is LNHNV and CDR2 is YYDKDF (reference sequence). CDR3 in amino acids: CATSRDPGNGNEKLFF. CDR3 in DNA: TGTGCCACCAGCAGAGATCCGGGGAATGGGAATGAAAAACTGTTTTTT. Full variable domain (rest looked up from reference TRBV15 and TRBJ1-4): DAMVIQNPRYQVTQFGKPVTLSCSQTLNHNVMYWYQQKSSQAPKLLFHYYDKDFNNEADTPDNFQSRRPNTSFCFLDIRSPGLGDTAMYLCATSRDPGNGNEKLFFGSGTQLSVL.

This CDR3 is CATQDRRNYGYTF. DNA for the CDR3: TGTGCCACCCAGGACAGGCGCAACTATGGCTACACCTTC. The chain couples TRBV24-1 to TRBJ1-2; 7 bases line up with TRBD1. The CDR3 is 13 amino acids. The V segment lost 9 bases and the J segment 2 bases; nucleotides outside the gene matches: 5. The V gene's germline CDR1 is KGHDR and CDR2 SFDVKD.

The genes are TRBV5-1 and TRBJ1-3; no clear D. The V gene lost 2 bases and the J gene lost 0 bases, with 12 bases spanning the gap. The CDR3 contains 16 residues. Germline V gene lookup returns CDR1 SGHRS and CDR2 YFSETQ. The CDR3 protein is CASSLLAPSSGNTIYF. As DNA, the CDR3 is TGCGCCAGCAGCTTACTAGCCCCCAGCTCTGGAAACACCATATATTTT.

This chain connects TRBV29-1 to TRBJ2-5; 8 bases agree with TRBD1. Germline V gene lookup returns CDR1 SQVTM and CDR2 ANQGSEA. This CDR3 is 12 amino acids long. V gave up 7 bases and J gave up 1 base; unmatched junction bases: 2. The CDR3 loop reads CSAQGAQETQYF. CDR3 sequence (DNA): TGCAGCGCTCAGGGGGCCCAAGAGACCCAGTACTTC.

This clone was counted between two and nine times. V and J are TRBV11-3 and TRBJ2-1; weak D call: TRBD2 (5 bases). Germline lookup yields CDR1 SGHNT and CDR2 YENEEA. The ends were cut back, 5 bases at V and 9 bases at J, with 17 bases in the middle. The CDR3 runs to 14 residues. CDR3 protein: CASSLTGSRGEQFF. The CDR3 nucleotides read TGTGCCAGCAGCCTAACCGGGTCCCGGGGTGAGCAGTTCTTC.

The CDR3 loop reads CASSQVLPGIKQPQHF. The DNA for the CDR3 is TGCGCCAGCAGCCAAGTTCTCCCAGGGATTAAGCAGCCCCAGCATTTT. V is TRBV4-1 and J is TRBJ1-5, with a weak D call TRBD1 (5 bases). Germline lookup yields CDR1 MGHRA and CDR2 YSYEKL. There are 16 residues in the CDR3. The V end lost 1 base, the J end lost 7 bases, and 17 bases lay between the germline ends.

This clone was counted a few times. V gene TRBV7-3 combines with J gene TRBJ2-2, with 8 nucleotides matching TRBD2. The CDR3 consists of 15 residues. J gave up 6 bases and V 5 bases, and 8 bases lay outside the gene matches. Germline V lookup: CDR1 SGHTA, CDR2 FQGTGA. In DNA, the CDR3 is TGTGCCAGCAGCAACCTAGCAGCGGGAGCCGGGGAGCTGTTTTTT. Encoded protein: CASSNLAAGAGELFF.

J is TRBJ2-1 and V is TRBV19; 7 nucleotides agree with TRBD1. The trim removed 6 bases at V and 0 bases at J, leaving 11 bases unmatched. This CDR3 comprises 17 residues. CDR1 is LNHDA and CDR2 is SQIVND in the germline V gene (reference sequence). As DNA, the CDR3 is TGTGCCAGTAGAACGACAGGGTCAGCGCACTCCTACAATGAGCAGTTCTTC. Translating gives CASRTTGSAHSYNEQFF.

The J gene is TRBJ2-3, the V gene TRBV10-1; 7 positions agree with TRBD1. Germline CDR1 reads WNHNN; CDR2 reads SYGVQD (reference sequence). Trimming took 6 bases from V and 3 from J; bases not matched to a gene: 6. This CDR3 has 14 residues. The CDR3 coding sequence is TGCGCCAGCAGATTACAGGGGTGGACAGATACGCAGTATTTT. As protein: CASRLQGWTDTQYF.

In its sample, this clone was seen once. V and J are TRBV19 and TRBJ2-3; 10 bases map to TRBD2. The CDR3 runs to 16 residues. Per the germline V gene, CDR1 is LNHDA and CDR2 is SQIVND (reference sequence). The ends lost 6 bases at V and 2 bases at J; junction bases unmatched: 8. The CDR3 bases are TGTGCCAGTAGCAACTTAGCGGGAGGCCTCACAGATACGCAGTATTTT. Translating it yields CASSNLAGGLTDTQYF.

The chain combines TRBV30 with TRBJ2-1, with 7 bases that match TRBD2. CDR3 length: 16 amino acids. Per germline, CDR1 GTSNPN and CDR2 SVGIG (reference sequence). V was pared by 0 bases and J by 9 bases, with 14 bases of the junction left unmatched. The CDR3 coding sequence is TGTGCCTGGAGTGTAGAAGGTGGGAGGGCCGGGGGTGAGCAGTTCTTC. It specifies CAWSVEGGRAGGEQFF.

The rearrangement uses TRBV27 and TRBJ1-5; 7 bases align to TRBD1. There are 16 residues in the CDR3. From germline, CDR1 is MNHEY and CDR2 SMNVEV (reference sequence). Losses at the gene ends were 4 bases for V and 0 bases for J; bases not matched to a gene: 6. DNA of the CDR3: TGTGCCAGCAGTTCGCGGACAGGCCTTAGCAATCAGCCCCAGCATTTT. Its protein is CASSSRTGLSNQPQHF.

DNA for the CDR3: TGCGCCAGCAGCCAAGGGCTAGCGGGAGCCGTAGATACGCAGTATTTT. Translating gives CASSQGLAGAVDTQYF. The rearrangement joins TRBV4-1 to TRBJ2-3, with 10 nucleotides matching TRBD2. V shed 1 base, J shed 5 bases, and the junction held 6 bases outside the gene matches. This CDR3 comprises 16 residues. Germline loops: CDR1 MGHRA, CDR2 YSYEKL.